This T cell receptor (beta chain) was sequenced during a study of CD8+ T cells in alopecia areata. Overall study: Treated patients received oral tofacitinib, 5 to 10 mg twice daily. Findings and limits, study-wide: TCR sharing was clearer in mice than between patients, perhaps partly owing to patient HLA diversity. Normal-skin resident alphabeta T cells also appear among scalp sample sequences.

Sequencing used cDNA as its template, made by extracting RNA and reverse transcribing it. Using immunoSEQ multiplex PCR, the repertoire was profiled, and TCRdb retains in-frame clones only, with some absent. The sample gives about 180,000 clones, about 72% of which show up once; about an eighth is in the top ten. A FACSAria was used to sort CD4+ and CD8+ T cells. These cells came from PBMCs. About this clone: Antigen unknown.

Between the trimmed V and J ends, which lost 2 bases and 6 bases, there was a span of 14 bases. Germline CDR1 is LNHDA and CDR2 is SQIVND (reference sequence). The CDR3 extends over 15 amino acids. The chain combines TRBV19 with TRBJ2-1; D is perhaps TRBD1 (5 bases). This clonotype originated in a human donor with alopecia areata. The specimen comprised CD8+ T cells sorted from blood, sampled at week 0. DNA for the CDR3: TGTGCCAGTAGTATAACAGGTGATCCCCCCAATGAGCAGTTCTTC. Its translation is CASSITGDPPNEQFF.